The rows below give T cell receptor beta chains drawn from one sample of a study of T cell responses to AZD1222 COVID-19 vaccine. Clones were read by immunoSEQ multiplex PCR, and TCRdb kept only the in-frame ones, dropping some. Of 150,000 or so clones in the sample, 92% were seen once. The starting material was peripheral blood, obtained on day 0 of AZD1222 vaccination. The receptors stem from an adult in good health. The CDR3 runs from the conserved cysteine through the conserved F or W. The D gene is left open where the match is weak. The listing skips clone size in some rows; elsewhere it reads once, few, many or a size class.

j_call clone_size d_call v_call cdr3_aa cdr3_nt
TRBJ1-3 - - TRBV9 CASSSTGHLSSGNTIYF TGTGCCAGCAGCTCAACGGGACATCTAAGCTCTGGAAACACCATATATTTT
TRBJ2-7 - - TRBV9 CASSVAWSPDEQYF TGTGCCAGCAGCGTAGCCTGGTCCCCCGACGAGCAGTACTTC
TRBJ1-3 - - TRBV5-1 CASSLALTGGNTIYF TGCGCCAGCAGCTTGGCTCTAACGGGGGGAAACACCATATATTTT
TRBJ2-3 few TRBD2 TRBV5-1 CASSYTTATSGGSADTQYF TGCGCCAGCAGCTATACTACGGCGACTAGCGGGGGGTCCGCAGATACGCAGTATTTT
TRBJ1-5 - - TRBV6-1 CASSAGAGYSNQPQHF TGTGCCAGCAGTGCCGGCGCGGGGTATAGCAATCAGCCCCAGCATTTT
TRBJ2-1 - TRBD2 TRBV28 CASSSWGGNNEQFF TGTGCCAGCAGTTCGTGGGGAGGGAACAATGAGCAGTTCTTC
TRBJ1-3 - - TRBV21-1 CASSEQPGVSGNTIYF TGTGCCAGCAGCGAACAACCAGGGGTCTCTGGAAACACCATATATTTT
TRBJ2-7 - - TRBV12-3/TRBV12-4 CASSLGGSYEQYF TGTGCCAGCAGCCTAGGGGGCTCCTACGAGCAGTACTTC
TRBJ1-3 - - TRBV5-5 CASSLTAVSGNTIYF TGTGCCAGCAGCTTGACGGCAGTGAGTGGAAACACCATATATTTT
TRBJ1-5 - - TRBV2 CASRAPGFYNQPQHF TGTGCCAGCAGGGCGCCGGGATTCTATAATCAGCCCCAGCATTTT
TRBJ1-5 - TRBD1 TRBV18 CASSPSGTDNQPQHF TGTGCCAGCTCACCCTCCGGGACAGACAATCAGCCCCAGCATTTT
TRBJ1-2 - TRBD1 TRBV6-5 CASSPGTVLNYGYTF TGTGCCAGCAGTCCCGGGACAGTCCTTAACTATGGCTACACCTTC
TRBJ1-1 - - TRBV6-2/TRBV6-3 CASSRFLQMNTEAFF TGTGCCAGCAGTCGCTTCTTACAGATGAACACTGAAGCTTTCTTT
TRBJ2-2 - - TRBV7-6 CASSPGLTNTGELFF TGTGCCAGCAGCCCCGGGCTTACAAACACCGGGGAGCTGTTTTTT
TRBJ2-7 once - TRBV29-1 CSVARGGYEQYF TGCAGCGTTGCGCGTGGTGGATACGAGCAGTACTTC
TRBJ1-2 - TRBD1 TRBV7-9 CASSLGQGSYGYTF TGTGCCAGCAGCCTCGGACAGGGGAGCTATGGCTACACCTTC
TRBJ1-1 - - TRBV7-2 CASSLEVWEEAFF TGTGCCAGCAGCTTAGAAGTCTGGGAGGAGGCTTTCTTT
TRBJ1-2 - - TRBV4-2 CASSQETFPRIYGYTF TGTGCCAGCAGCCAAGAGACATTTCCCCGTATCTATGGCTACACCTTC
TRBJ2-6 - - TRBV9 CASSPRVSGSGANVLTF TGTGCCAGCAGCCCGCGCGTAAGCGGCTCTGGGGCCAACGTCCTGACTTTC
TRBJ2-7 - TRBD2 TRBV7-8 CASSLIGGTYEQYF TGTGCCAGCAGCTTAATCGGGGGGACCTACGAGCAGTACTTC
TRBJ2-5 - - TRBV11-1 CASSNQETQYF TGTGCCAGCAGCAATCAAGAGACCCAGTACTTC
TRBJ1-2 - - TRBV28 CASSPRPGNGYTF TGTGCCAGCAGCCCCCGCCCCGGGAATGGCTACACCTTC
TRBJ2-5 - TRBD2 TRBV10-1 CASSEDSGEEETQYF TGCGCCAGCAGTGAGGATAGCGGGGAAGAAGAGACCCAGTACTTC
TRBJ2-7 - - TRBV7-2 CASSSGRTSYEQYF TGTGCCAGCAGCTCGGGACGGACCTCCTACGAGCAGTACTTC
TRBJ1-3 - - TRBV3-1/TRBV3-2 CASSQGRVTGNTIYF TGTGCCAGCAGCCAAGGGAGGGTAACCGGAAACACCATATATTTT
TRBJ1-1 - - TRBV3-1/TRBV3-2 CASSQDGNAEAFF TGTGCCAGCAGCCAAGATGGCAACGCTGAAGCTTTCTTT
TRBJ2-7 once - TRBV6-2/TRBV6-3 CASSRRGEQYF TGTGCCAGCAGTAGGCGCGGCGAGCAGTACTTC
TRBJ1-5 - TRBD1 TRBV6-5 CASSSRQGASQPQHF TGTGCCAGCAGTTCCCGACAGGGGGCGAGTCAGCCCCAGCATTTT
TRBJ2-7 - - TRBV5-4 CASSPGRYYEQYF TGTGCCAGCAGCCCGGGACGGTACTACGAGCAGTACTTC
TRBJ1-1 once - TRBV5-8 CASIGGGTEAFF TGTGCCAGCATCGGGGGGGGCACTGAAGCTTTCTTT
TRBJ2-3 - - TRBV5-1 CASSPGLSTDTQYF TGCGCCAGCAGCCCAGGACTGTCCACAGATACGCAGTATTTT
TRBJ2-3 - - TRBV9 CASSADLRVVEGTQYF TGTGCCAGCAGCGCGGACCTACGGGTCGTTGAGGGTACGCAGTATTTT
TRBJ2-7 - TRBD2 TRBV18 CASSPPGSGGPRYEQYF TGTGCCAGCTCACCACCGGGGAGCGGGGGGCCCCGCTACGAGCAGTACTTC
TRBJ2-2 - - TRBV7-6 CASSLAGRLNTGELFF TGTGCCAGCAGCTTAGCGGGACGGTTGAACACCGGGGAGCTGTTTTTT
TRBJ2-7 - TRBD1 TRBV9 CASSVMPTGAWGSYEQYF TGTGCCAGCAGCGTAATGCCGACAGGGGCCTGGGGGTCCTACGAGCAGTACTTC
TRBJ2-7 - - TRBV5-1 CASSPRASQGNEQYF TGCGCCAGCAGCCCGAGGGCCAGTCAGGGGAACGAGCAGTACTTC